This record concerns one T cell receptor beta chain sequence. TCR beta cDNA was prepared out of 500 ng total RNA by means of a constant-region primer. Library construction for TCR beta comprised three nested multiplex PCR rounds performed with slightly modified ARM-PCR. The first two PCR rounds used TRBV1-TRBV30 forward primers with a C-beta reverse primer, nine to eleven cycles each. TCRdb independently ran MiXCR on the multiplex PCR reads; one entry per CDR3 protein. The sample includes 150,000 to 200,000 distinct CDR3 sequences, 70% to 90% of them seen just once. The data were taken from a study of tumor-infiltrating lymphocytes in primary liver carcinoma. CDR1 SQVTM and CDR2 ANQGSEA come from the germline V gene. The CDR3 loop spans 15 amino acids. Total RNA and DNA came together from approximately 20-30 mg of bulk tissue without cell sorting.

The chain combines TRBV29-1 with TRBJ1-1; unclear D gene. Sequencing was performed on tumor tissue from primary liver carcinoma. This TCR was recovered from a man aged 40-50 years with primary liver carcinoma and hepatitis B virus infection. CDR3 amino acids: CSVRTGWGMNTEAFF. In nucleotides, the CDR3 is TGCAGTGTTCGGACTGGGTGGGGAATGAACACTGAAGCTTTCTTT.